These T cell receptor beta chains were read from a single sample in a study of T cell responses to AZD1222 COVID-19 vaccine. The table came from immunoSEQ multiplex PCR; TCRdb's copy has only in-frame clones and leaves some out. Among over 100,000 clones, 75% to 90% were seen once, and the ten largest hold 4.5% to 6.5%. The sample was peripheral blood, taken on day 0 of AZD1222 vaccination. The receptors come from an adult in good health. The CDR3 runs from the conserved cysteine through the conserved F or W. Fields, in order: V gene, D gene, J gene, CDR3 DNA, CDR3 protein. D genes are given only for firm matches.

TRBV19	.	TRBJ2-7	TGTGCCAGTAAGACGGGACCTCGGAGTGACGAGCAGTACTTC	CASKTGPRSDEQYF
TRBV27	.	TRBJ2-3	TGTGCCAGCAGCCGCCGCTTGGGGTGGGCAGATACGCAGTATTTT	CASSRRLGWADTQYF
TRBV4-3	TRBD1	TRBJ1-6	TGCGCCAGCAGCCAAGATAGGGGGGACAGGGCATCACCCCTCCACTTT	CASSQDRGDRASPLHF
TRBV3-1/TRBV3-2	.	TRBJ1-1	TGTGCCAGCAGCCAAGATATCATTCGGGACCCTCGGCGGACTGAAGCTTTCTTT	CASSQDIIRDPRRTEAFF
TRBV6-1	.	TRBJ2-7	TGTGCCAGCAGTGAAATCGGGGGTTACGAGCAGTACTTC	CASSEIGGYEQYF
TRBV6-1	.	TRBJ1-2	TGTGCCAGCAGTGAAGTAGGAGGGGGCTATGGCTACACCTTC	CASSEVGGGYGYTF
TRBV12-3/TRBV12-4	.	TRBJ2-7	TGTGCCAGCATGTCGGGGGATCGCAACGAGCAGTACTTC	CASMSGDRNEQYF
TRBV29-1	.	TRBJ1-2	TGCAGCGTAAGGGGAAGAATCTATGGCTACACCTTC	CSVRGRIYGYTF
TRBV2	.	TRBJ2-1	TGTGCCAGCAGGGAGCTAGGACTTAATGAGCAGTTCTTC	CASRELGLNEQFF
TRBV7-8	.	TRBJ2-3	TGTGCCAGCAGTTTAGGTACAGATACGCAGTATTTT	CASSLGTDTQYF